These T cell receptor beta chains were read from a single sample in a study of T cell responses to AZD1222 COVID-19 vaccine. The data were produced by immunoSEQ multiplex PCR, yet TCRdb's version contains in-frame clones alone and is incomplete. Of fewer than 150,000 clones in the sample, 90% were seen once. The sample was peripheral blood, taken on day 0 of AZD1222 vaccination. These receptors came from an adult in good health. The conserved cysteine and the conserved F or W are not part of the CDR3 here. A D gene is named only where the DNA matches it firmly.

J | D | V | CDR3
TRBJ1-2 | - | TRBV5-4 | ASSLEDPKVGT
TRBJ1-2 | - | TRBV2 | ASKQGYGYT
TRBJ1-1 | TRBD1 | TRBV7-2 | ASSPGTGGLGAF
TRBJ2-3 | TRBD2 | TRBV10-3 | AISPGGSTDTQY
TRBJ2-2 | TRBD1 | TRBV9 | ASSERGQSTGELF
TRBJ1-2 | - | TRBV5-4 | ASTLGGIDVYGYT
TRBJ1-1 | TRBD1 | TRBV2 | ASIGDRATEAF
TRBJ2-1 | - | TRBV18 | ASAPGALYNEQF
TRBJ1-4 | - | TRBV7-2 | ASSLEGRGKLF
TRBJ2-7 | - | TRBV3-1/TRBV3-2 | ASSQRGRQD
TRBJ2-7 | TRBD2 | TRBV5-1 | ASRVSGTSYEQY
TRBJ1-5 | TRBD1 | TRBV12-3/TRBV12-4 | ASSDRDRQPQH
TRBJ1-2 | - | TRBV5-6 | ASSLRTDYGYT
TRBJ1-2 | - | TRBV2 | ASSEAQLRHYGYT
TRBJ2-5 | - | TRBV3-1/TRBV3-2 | ASSQPPRDSTQY
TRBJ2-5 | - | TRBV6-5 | ASGRETQY
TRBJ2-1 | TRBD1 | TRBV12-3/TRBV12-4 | AMKTGVEQF
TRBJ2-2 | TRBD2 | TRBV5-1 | ASSRTSGRAVDTGELF
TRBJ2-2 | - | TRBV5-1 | ASSLAGDPGELF
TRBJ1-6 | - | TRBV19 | ASSIEEGSGSPLH
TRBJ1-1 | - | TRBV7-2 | ASSLGGGTEAF
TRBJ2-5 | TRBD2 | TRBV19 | ASTPGGYQETQY
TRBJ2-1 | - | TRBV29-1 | SAYTFGTPDEQF
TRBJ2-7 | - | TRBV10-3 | AITHPETDEQY
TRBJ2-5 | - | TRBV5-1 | ASSWTSQSPSSQY
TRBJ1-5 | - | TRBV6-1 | ASSERDGISNQPQH
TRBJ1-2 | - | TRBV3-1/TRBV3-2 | ASSQVPRGHT
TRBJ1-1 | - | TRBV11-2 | ASSLAGREAF
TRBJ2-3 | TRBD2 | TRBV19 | ASSMAAGGTDTQY
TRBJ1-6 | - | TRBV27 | ASSLNQRWSPLH
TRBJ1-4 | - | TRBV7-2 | ASSLTGLANEKLF
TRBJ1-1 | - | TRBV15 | ATSPGPNTEAF
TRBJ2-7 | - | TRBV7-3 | ASSLDSGGWNEQY
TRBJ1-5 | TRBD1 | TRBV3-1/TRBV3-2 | ASSPSGGQLNQPQH
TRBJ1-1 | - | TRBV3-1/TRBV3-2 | ASSQDRETEAF
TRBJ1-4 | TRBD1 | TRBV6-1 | ASSGSHRGGNEKLF